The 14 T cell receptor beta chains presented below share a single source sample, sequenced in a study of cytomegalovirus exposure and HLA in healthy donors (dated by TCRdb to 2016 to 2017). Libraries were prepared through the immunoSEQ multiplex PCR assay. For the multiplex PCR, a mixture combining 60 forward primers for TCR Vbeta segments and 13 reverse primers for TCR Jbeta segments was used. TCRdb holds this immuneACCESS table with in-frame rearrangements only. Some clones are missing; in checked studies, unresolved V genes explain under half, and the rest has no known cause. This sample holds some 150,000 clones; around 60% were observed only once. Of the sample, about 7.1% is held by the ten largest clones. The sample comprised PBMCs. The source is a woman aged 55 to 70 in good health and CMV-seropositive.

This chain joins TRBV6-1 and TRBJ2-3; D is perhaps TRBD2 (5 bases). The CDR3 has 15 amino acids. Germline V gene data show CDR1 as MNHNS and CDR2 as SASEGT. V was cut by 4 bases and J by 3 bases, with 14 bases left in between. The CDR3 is CASSARWQRTDTQYF. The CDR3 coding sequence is TGTGCCAGCAGTGCTAGGTGGCAGCGGACAGATACGCAGTATTTT.

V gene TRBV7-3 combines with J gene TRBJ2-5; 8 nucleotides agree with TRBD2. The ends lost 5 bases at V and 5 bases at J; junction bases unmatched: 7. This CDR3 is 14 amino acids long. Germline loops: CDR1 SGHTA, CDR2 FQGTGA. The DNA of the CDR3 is TGTGCCAGCAGCCAAAGCGGGAGCTTGGAGACCCAGTACTTC. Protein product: CASSQSGSLETQYF. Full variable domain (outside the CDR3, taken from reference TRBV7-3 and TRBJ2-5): GAGVSQTPSNKVTEKGKYVELRCDPISGHTALYWYRQSLGQGPEFLIYFQGTGAADDSGLPNDRFFAVRPEGSVSTLKIQRTERGDSAVYLCASSQSGSLETQYFGPGTRLLVL.

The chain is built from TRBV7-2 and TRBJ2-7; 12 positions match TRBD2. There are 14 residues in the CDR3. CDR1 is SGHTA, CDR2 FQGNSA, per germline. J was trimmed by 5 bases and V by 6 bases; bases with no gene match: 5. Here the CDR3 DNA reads TGTGCCAGCAGTTCTAGCGGGAGGGTGAACGAGCAGTACTTC. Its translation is CASSSSGRVNEQYF.

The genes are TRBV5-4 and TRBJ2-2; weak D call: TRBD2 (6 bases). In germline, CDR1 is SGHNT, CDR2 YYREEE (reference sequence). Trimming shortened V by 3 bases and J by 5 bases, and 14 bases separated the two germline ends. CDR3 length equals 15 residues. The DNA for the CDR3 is TGTGCCAGCAGCTCGGGGGAATGGCGGACCGGGGAGCTGTTTTTT. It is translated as CASSSGEWRTGELFF.

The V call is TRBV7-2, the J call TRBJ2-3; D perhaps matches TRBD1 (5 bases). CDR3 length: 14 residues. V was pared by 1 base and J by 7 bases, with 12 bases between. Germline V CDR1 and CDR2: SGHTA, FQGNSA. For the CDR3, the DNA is TGTGCCAGCAGCTTAGGTCGAAGGGGATATACGCAGTATTTT. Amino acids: CASSLGRRGYTQYF.

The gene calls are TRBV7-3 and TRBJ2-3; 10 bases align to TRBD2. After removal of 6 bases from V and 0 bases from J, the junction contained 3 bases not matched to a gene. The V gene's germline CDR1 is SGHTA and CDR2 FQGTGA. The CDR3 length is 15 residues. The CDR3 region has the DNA TGTGCCAGCAGTGAAGCGGGAGGGAGCACAGATACGCAGTATTTT. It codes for CASSEAGGSTDTQYF.

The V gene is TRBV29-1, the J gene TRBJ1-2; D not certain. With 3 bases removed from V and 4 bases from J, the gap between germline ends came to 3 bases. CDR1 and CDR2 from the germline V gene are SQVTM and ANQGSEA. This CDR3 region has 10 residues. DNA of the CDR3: TGCAGCGTTGATAGCTATGGCTACACCTTC. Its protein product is CSVDSYGYTF.

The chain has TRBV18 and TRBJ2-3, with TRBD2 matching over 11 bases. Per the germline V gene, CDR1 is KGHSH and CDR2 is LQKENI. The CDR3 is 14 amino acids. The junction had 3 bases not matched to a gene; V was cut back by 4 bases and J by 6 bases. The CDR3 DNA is TGTGCCAGCTCACGGACTAGCGGGCAGGATACGCAGTATTTT. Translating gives CASSRTSGQDTQYF.

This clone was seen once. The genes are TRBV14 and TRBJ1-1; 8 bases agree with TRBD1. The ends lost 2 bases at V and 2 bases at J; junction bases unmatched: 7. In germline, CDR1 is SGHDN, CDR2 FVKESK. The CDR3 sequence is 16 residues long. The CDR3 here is CASSQSQGEGNTEAFF. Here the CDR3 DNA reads TGTGCCAGCAGCCAATCACAGGGGGAAGGCAACACTGAAGCTTTCTTT.

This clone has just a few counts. CDR3 residues: CASSGNSGRNSYETQYF. The CDR3 DNA follows: TGTGCCAGCAGTGGAAATAGCGGGAGGAATAGTTATGAGACCCAGTACTTC. The chain links TRBV2 to TRBJ2-5; 10 bases agree with TRBD2. Germline CDR1 reads SNHLY; CDR2 reads FYNNEI. V lost 4 bases, J lost 5 bases, and 13 bases stayed unmatched. This CDR3 comprises 17 residues.

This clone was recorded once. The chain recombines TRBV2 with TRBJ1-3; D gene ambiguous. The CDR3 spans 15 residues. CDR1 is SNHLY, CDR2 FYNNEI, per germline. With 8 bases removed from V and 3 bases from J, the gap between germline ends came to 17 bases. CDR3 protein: CASRSSRVVGNTIYF. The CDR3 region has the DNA TGTGCCAGCCGGAGTAGCCGGGTTGTTGGAAACACCATATATTTT.

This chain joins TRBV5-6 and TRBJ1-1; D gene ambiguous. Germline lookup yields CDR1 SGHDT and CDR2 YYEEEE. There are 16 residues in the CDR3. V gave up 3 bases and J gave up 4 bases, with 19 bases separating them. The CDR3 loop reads CASSSRETAPITEAFF. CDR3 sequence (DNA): TGTGCCAGCAGCTCGCGAGAGACTGCCCCTATCACTGAAGCTTTCTTT.

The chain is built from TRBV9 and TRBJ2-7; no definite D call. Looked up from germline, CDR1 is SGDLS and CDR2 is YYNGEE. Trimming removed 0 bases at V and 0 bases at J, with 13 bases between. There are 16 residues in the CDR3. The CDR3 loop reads CASSVDRSASSYEQYF. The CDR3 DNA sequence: TGTGCCAGCAGCGTAGACCGATCTGCCAGCTCCTACGAGCAGTACTTC.

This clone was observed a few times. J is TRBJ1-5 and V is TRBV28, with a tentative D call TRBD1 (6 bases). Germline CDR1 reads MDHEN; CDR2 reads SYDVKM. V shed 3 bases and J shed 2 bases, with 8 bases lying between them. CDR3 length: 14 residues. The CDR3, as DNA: TGTGCCAGCAGTTTCCGACAGGGCAATCAGCCCCAGCATTTT. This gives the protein CASSFRQGNQPQHF. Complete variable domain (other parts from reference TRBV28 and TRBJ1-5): DVKVTQSSRYLVKRTGEKVFLECVQDMDHENMFWYRQDPGLGLRLIYFSYDVKMKEKGDIPEGYSVSREKKERFSLILESASTNQTSMYLCASSFRQGNQPQHFGDGTRLSIL.